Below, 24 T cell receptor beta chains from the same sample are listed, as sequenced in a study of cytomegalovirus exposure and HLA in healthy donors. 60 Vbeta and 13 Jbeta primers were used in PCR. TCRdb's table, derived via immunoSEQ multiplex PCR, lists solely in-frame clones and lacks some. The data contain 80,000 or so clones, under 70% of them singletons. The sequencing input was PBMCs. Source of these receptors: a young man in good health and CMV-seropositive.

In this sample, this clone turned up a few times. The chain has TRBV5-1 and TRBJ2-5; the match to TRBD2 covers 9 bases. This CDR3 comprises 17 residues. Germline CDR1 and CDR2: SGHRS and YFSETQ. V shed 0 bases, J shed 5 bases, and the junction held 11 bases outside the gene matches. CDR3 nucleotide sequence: TGCGCCAGCAGCTTGGACCCCCCAGCGGGGGGTTATGAGACCCAGTACTTC. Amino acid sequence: CASSLDPPAGGYETQYF.

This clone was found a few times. CDR3 DNA: TGTGCCAGCAGTTTATCGGCTAGCGGGAGGTTTGAGCAGTTCTTC. This encodes CASSLSASGRFEQFF. The chain combines TRBV27 with TRBJ2-1; 11 bases are shared with TRBD2. V was clipped by 0 bases and J by 9 bases; unmatched bases: 4. Germline CDR1 and CDR2: MNHEY and SMNVEV (reference sequence). The CDR3 runs to 15 residues.

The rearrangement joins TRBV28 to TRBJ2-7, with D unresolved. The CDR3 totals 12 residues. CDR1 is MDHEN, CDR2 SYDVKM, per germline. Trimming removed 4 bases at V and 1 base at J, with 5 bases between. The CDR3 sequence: CASSSISYEQYF. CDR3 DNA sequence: TGTGCCAGCAGTTCTATATCCTACGAGCAGTACTTC.

The CDR3 loop is CASSLGRRYGNEKLFF. The CDR3 region has the DNA TGTGCCAGCAGCTTAGGAAGGAGGTACGGGAATGAAAAACTGTTTTTT. The chain is built from TRBV7-8 and TRBJ1-4; D remains unclear. V was shortened by 1 base and J by 5 bases, with 14 bases between the two germline ends. This CDR3 region has 16 residues. Per germline, CDR1 SGHVS and CDR2 FQNEAQ.

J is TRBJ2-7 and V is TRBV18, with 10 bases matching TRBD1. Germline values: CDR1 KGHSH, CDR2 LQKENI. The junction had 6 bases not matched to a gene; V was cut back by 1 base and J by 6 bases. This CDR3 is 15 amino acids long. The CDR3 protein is CASSPRGQGSAEQYF. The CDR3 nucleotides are TGTGCCAGCTCACCACGGGGACAGGGGTCTGCCGAGCAGTACTTC.

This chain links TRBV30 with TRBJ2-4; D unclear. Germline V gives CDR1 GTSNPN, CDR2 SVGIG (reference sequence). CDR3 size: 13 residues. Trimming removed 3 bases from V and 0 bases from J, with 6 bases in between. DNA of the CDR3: TGTGCCTGGAGATCCAGAGCCAAAAACATTCAGTACTTC. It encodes CAWRSRAKNIQYF.

The CDR3 reads CSVGTSGGTTDTQYF. In nucleotides, the CDR3 is TGCAGCGTCGGGACTAGCGGGGGGACCACAGATACGCAGTATTTT. The chain recombines TRBV29-1 with TRBJ2-3; 15 nucleotides match TRBD2. V shed 6 bases, J shed 2 bases, and the junction held 3 bases outside the gene matches. CDR3 length: 15 residues. Germline assignment: CDR1 SQVTM and CDR2 ANQGSEA.

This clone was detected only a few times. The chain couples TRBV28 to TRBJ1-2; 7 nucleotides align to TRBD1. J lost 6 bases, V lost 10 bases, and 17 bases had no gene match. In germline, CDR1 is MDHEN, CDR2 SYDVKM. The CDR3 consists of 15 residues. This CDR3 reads CATRQGWVGFDGYTF. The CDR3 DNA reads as TGTGCCACCAGACAGGGATGGGTGGGTTTTGATGGCTACACCTTC.

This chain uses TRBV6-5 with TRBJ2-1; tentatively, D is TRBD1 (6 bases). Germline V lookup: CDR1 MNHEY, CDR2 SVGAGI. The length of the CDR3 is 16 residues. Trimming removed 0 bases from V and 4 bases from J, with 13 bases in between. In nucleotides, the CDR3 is TGTGCCAGCAGTTACTCCAGGACAGCCATTTACAATGAGCAGTTCTTC. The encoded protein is CASSYSRTAIYNEQFF.

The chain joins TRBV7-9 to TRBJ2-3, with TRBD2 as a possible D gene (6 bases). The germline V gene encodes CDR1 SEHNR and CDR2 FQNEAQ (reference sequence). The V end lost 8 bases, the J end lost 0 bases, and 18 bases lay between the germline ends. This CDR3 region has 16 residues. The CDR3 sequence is CASGPSGSGSTDTQYF. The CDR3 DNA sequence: TGTGCCAGCGGACCCTCCGGTAGCGGAAGCACAGATACGCAGTATTTT.

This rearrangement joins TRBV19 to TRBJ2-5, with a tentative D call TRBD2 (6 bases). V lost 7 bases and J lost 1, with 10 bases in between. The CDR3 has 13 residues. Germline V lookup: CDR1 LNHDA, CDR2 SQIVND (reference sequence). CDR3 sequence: CASKGLSQETQYF. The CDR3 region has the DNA TGTGCCAGTAAGGGACTCTCCCAAGAGACCCAGTACTTC. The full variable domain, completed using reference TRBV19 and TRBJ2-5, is DGGITQSPKYLFRKEGQNVTLSCEQNLNHDAMYWYRQDPGQGLRLIYYSQIVNDFQKGDIAEGYSVSREKKESFPLTVTSAQKNPTAFYLCASKGLSQETQYFGPGTRLLVL.

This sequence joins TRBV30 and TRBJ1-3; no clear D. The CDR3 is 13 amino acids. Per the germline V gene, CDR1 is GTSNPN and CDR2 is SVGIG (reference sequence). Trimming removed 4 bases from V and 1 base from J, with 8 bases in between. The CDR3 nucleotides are TGTGCCTGGAATACCGGGTCTGGAAACACCATATATTTT. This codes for CAWNTGSGNTIYF.

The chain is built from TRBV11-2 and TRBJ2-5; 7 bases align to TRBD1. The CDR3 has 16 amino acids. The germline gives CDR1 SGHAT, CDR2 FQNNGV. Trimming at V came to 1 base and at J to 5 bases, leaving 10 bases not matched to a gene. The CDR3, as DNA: TGTGCCAGCAGCTTAGCCGACAGGGCCGGACGGGAGACCCAGTACTTC. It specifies CASSLADRAGRETQYF.

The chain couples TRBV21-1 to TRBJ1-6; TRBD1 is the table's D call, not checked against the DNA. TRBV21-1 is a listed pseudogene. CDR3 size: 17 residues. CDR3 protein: CASSAPSRRQGDSPLHF. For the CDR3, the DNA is TGTGCCAGCAGCGCCCCTTCTCGGCGGCAGGGCGATTCACCCCTCCACTTT.

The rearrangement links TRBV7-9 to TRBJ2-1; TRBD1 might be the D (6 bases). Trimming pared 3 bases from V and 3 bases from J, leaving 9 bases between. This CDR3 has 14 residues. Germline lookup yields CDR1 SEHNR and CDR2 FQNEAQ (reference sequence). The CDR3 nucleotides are TGTGCCAGCAGCTTGGCAGGGGTCTACAATGAGCAGTTCTTC. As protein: CASSLAGVYNEQFF.

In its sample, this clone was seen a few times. The CDR3 loop reads CASSYIRPDTQYF. The CDR3 nucleotides read TGTGCCAGCAGCTACATCCGTCCAGATACGCAGTATTTT. The gene calls are TRBV7-9 and TRBJ2-3; D gene unclear. V was trimmed by 4 bases and J by 4 bases, leaving 9 bases between them. From germline, CDR1 is SEHNR and CDR2 FQNEAQ (reference sequence). This CDR3 has 13 amino acids.

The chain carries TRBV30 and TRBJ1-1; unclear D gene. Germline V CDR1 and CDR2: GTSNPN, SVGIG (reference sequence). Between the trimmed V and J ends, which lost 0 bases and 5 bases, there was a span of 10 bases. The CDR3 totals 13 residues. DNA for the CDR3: TGTGCCTGGAGTGTACTTGCCGGGACTGAAGCTTTCTTT. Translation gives CAWSVLAGTEAFF.

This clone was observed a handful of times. The CDR3 region is CASSEGGLAGVSYNEQFF. The CDR3 DNA follows: TGTGCCAGCAGTGAGGGGGGACTAGCGGGAGTATCCTACAATGAGCAGTTCTTC. The rearrangement joins TRBV2 to TRBJ2-1; 14 nucleotides match TRBD2. This CDR3 has 18 residues. The ends lost 3 bases at V and 1 base at J; junction bases unmatched: 5. Germline values: CDR1 SNHLY, CDR2 FYNNEI.

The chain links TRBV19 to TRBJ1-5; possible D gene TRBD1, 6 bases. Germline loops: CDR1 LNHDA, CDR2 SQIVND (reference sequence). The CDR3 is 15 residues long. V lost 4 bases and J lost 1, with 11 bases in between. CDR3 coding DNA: TGTGCCAGTAGTACAGAAGGACAGAGCAATCAGCCCCAGCATTTT. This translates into CASSTEGQSNQPQHF.

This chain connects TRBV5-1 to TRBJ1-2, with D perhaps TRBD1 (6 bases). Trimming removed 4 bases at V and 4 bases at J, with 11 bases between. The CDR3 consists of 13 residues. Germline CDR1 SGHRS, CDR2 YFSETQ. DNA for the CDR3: TGCGCCAGCAGCGTCGTAGGGGGCTATGGCTACACCTTC. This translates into CASSVVGGYGYTF.

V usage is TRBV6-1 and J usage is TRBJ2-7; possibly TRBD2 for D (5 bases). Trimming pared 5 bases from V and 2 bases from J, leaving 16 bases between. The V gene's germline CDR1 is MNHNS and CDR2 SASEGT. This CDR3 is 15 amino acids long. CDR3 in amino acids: CASSTEAALTYEQYF. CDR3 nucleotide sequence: TGTGCCAGCAGTACAGAAGCGGCACTGACCTACGAGCAGTACTTC.

CDR3 region: CASRLGGKLFF. CDR3 in DNA: TGTGCCAGCAGACTCGGGGGAAAACTGTTTTTT. This chain joins TRBV28 and TRBJ1-4; D is possibly TRBD1 (5 bases). V was clipped by 6 bases and J by 10 bases, with 9 bases between them. This CDR3 is built from 11 residues. Germline V gene sequence: CDR1 MDHEN, CDR2 SYDVKM. Based on the CDR3 plus reference TRBV28 and TRBJ1-4, the full variable domain is DVKVTQSSRYLVKRTGEKVFLECVQDMDHENMFWYRQDPGLGLRLIYFSYDVKMKEKGDIPEGYSVSREKKERFSLILESASTNQTSMYLCASRLGGKLFFGSGTQLSVL.

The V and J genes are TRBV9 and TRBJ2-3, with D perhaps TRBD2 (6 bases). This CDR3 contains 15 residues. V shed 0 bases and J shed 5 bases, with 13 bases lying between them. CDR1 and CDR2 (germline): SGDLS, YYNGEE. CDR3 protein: CASSVVPGSGDTQYF. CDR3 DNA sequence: TGTGCCAGCAGCGTAGTTCCGGGTAGCGGAGATACGCAGTATTTT.

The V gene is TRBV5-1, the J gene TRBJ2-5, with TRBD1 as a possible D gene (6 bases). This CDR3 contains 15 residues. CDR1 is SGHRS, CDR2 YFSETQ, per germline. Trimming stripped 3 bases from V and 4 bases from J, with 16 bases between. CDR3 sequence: CASSSGAGAGETQYF. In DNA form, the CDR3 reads TGCGCCAGCAGCTCTGGGGCAGGGGCCGGAGAGACCCAGTACTTC.